This T cell receptor (beta chain) was obtained from a study of T cells in Graves' hyperthyroidism and ophthalmopathy. The study's findings and limits: Most expanded thyroid clonotypes above 0.001 recurred in blood.

In regard to this clonotype: Its antigen is not known. A much more abundant neighbour one base away suggests this may be a read error.

Germline loops: CDR1 SNHLY, CDR2 FYNNEI. J gave up 8 bases and V 6 bases, and 14 bases lay outside the gene matches. This CDR3 is built from 16 residues. There were TCR beta CDR3 regions amplified from RNA transcripts. The HTBI primer set was used in a first-round RT-PCR of the TCR CDR3. TCRdb processed the multiplex PCR reads anew with MiXCR; each CDR3 protein has one entry. The sample yields about 840,000 distinct CDR3 sequences, 38% seen once. Sequencing input: blood. This clonotype was sampled from a man younger than 30 with Graves' hyperthyroidism. The chain is built from TRBV2 and TRBJ1-1; 11 positions match TRBD1. The CDR3 nucleotides are TGTGCCAGCAGCGCACTTTCCCCCAGGACAGGGGGCGAAGCTTTCTTT. Amino acid sequence: CASSALSPRTGGEAFF.